This T cell receptor beta chain was recovered during a study of blood T cells in healthy people across ages. Primers used in a second PCR of about 6 to 11 cycles were a sample-barcoded 5' primer and a J-beta primer mix. Each single sample gave us at least 3 million CDR3-containing paired-end reads. MiXCR, applied by TCRdb to the 5' RACE reads, yields one record per CDR3 protein. The top ten hold 7% to 9.5% of the sample, which has fewer than 1.5 million distinct CDR3 sequences, around 42% seen once. The V gene's germline CDR1 is MGHRA and CDR2 YSYEKL. This CDR3 has 15 residues. V lost 1 base and J 4 bases, leaving 13 bases between the germline ends. General observations from the study: It was the long-lived donors that had more naive CD4+ cells and higher diversity than aged donors. Per million T cells, TCR beta diversity dropped roughly linearly as age increased.

About this clonotype: Its matching antigen is unknown.

The sample comprised blood. The chain carries TRBV4-1 and TRBJ1-2; no definite D call. This TCR was sampled from a woman under 30 in good health. The chain's CDR3 is CASSQARSAPYGYTF. The CDR3, as DNA: TGCGCCAGCAGCCAAGCAAGGTCCGCACCCTATGGCTACACCTTC.